This is a list of T cell receptor beta chains from one sample in a study of post-analysis software for immune sequencing data. TCRdb passed the PCR reads through MiXCR, listing each CDR3 protein once. The table records more than 450,000 distinct CDR3 sequences, about 40% of them present only once. The sequencing sample was made of blood. Receptors originate from a girl aged 10-17 years with multiple sclerosis. CDR3s include the opening cysteine and the closing phenylalanine or tryptophan. The D gene is left open where the match is weak. Clone size is shown for a subset of rows, as once, few, many or a class of expanded clone.

>few|15|TRBV9|TRBJ1-2|-
CASSVQTALPYGYTF
TGTGCCAGCAGCGTACAGACAGCGCTCCCCTATGGCTACACCTTC
>-|16|TRBV20-1|TRBJ2-7|TRBD1
CSARDPGTGETYEQYF
TGCAGTGCTAGAGATCCCGGGACAGGTGAAACCTACGAGCAGTACTTC
>many|14|TRBV5-1|TRBJ2-1|TRBD2
CASSPLGRGNEQFF
TGTGCCAGCAGTCCGCTGGGGAGGGGCAATGAGCAGTTCTTC
>-|13|TRBV20-1|TRBJ1-5|TRBD1
CSANRGQNQPQHF
TGCAGTGCCAACCGGGGACAGAATCAGCCCCAGCATTTT
>few|15|TRBV5-1|TRBJ2-7|TRBD2
CASSGGGTGSYEQYF
TGCGCCAGCAGTGGCGGGGGGACCGGGTCCTACGAGCAGTACTTC
>few|13|TRBV10-2|TRBJ1-5|-
CASSGGGNQPQHF
TGCGCCAGCAGTGGAGGGGGCAATCAGCCCCAGCATTTT
>-|12|TRBV4-1|TRBJ2-3|-
CASSQEGITQYF
TGCGCCAGCAGCCAAGAGGGCATTACGCAGTATTTT
>-|15|TRBV15|TRBJ2-1|TRBD1
CATSLGQGIVDEQFF
TGTGCCACCAGCCTCGGACAGGGAATAGTAGATGAGCAGTTCTTC
>-|13|TRBV7-2|TRBJ2-7|-
CASSFGSHYEQYF
TGTGCCAGCAGCTTTGGCAGCCACTACGAGCAGTACTTC
>many|16|TRBV4-1|TRBJ2-7|TRBD2
CASSQVISGSSYEQYF
TGCGCCAGCAGCCAAGTGATAAGCGGGAGCTCCTACGAGCAGTACTTC
>-|13|TRBV10-3|TRBJ2-1|TRBD1
CASRGQGIWEQFF
TGTGCCTCGAGGGGACAGGGTATTTGGGAGCAGTTCTTC
>-|15|TRBV12-3/TRBV12-4|TRBJ2-5|-
CASSVGLFNQETQYF
TGTGCCAGCAGTGTGGGTTTATTTAACCAAGAGACCCAGTACTTC
>few|15|TRBV12-3/TRBV12-4|TRBJ1-1|TRBD1
CASSPKGQGITEAFF
TGTGCCAGCAGTCCCAAAGGACAGGGAATCACTGAAGCTTTCTTT
>-|14|TRBV2|TRBJ1-2|TRBD1
CASSEATGGRGYTF
TGTGCCAGCAGTGAAGCAACAGGGGGCCGCGGCTACACCTTC
>few|14|TRBV5-1|TRBJ1-2|-
CASSDGDGNYGYTF
TGCGCCAGCAGCGACGGGGACGGTAACTATGGCTACACCTTC
>-|17|TRBV20-1|TRBJ2-3|TRBD1
CSARGRVQGAVADTQYF
TGCAGTGCTAGAGGCCGGGTACAGGGGGCAGTGGCAGATACGCAGTATTTT
>-|15|TRBV7-2|TRBJ1-6|TRBD1
CASSSGTAYNSPLHF
TGTGCCAGCAGCTCGGGGACAGCCTATAATTCACCCCTCCACTTT
>-|16|TRBV7-3|TRBJ2-3|TRBD2
CASSVGLAGVFDTQYF
TGTGCCAGCAGTGTTGGACTAGCGGGGGTATTTGATACGCAGTATTTT
>-|12|TRBV7-9|TRBJ2-7|-
CASGQDVYEQYF
TGTGCCTCGGGGCAGGACGTCTACGAGCAGTACTTC
>-|14|TRBV11-2|TRBJ2-5|-
CASSLVWAQETQYF
TGTGCCAGCAGCTTAGTGTGGGCTCAAGAGACCCAGTACTTC
>-|13|TRBV3-1|TRBJ1-2|-
CASSPASYYGYTF
TGTGCCAGCAGCCCGGCCAGCTATTATGGCTACACCTTC
>-|15|TRBV9|TRBJ1-1|-
CASSVGDTSNTEAFF
TGTGCCAGCAGCGTGGGGGACACATCGAACACTGAAGCTTTCTTT
>-|12|TRBV6-6|TRBJ1-1|-
CASRTSPTEAFF
TGTGCCAGCAGAACGTCTCCCACTGAAGCTTTCTTT
>-|13|TRBV6-1|TRBJ2-7|TRBD1
CASGGQEPYEQYF
TGTGCCAGCGGGGGACAGGAGCCCTACGAGCAGTACTTC
>-|15|TRBV13|TRBJ2-7|-
CASSTPQGLGDEQYF
TGTGCCAGCAGCACCCCACAGGGATTGGGGGACGAGCAGTACTTC
>-|14|TRBV3-1|TRBJ1-2|-
CASSQDLANYGYTF
TGTGCCAGCAGCCAAGATTTAGCCAACTATGGCTACACCTTC
>-|14|TRBV5-1|TRBJ2-7|TRBD2
CASSERGGSYEQYF
TGCGCCAGCAGCGAGCGGGGGGGATCCTACGAGCAGTACTTC
>-|18|TRBV6-1|TRBJ2-4|TRBD1
CAIRQGRVDISAKNIQYF
TGTGCCATCCGACAGGGTCGGGTGGATATTTCAGCCAAAAACATTCAGTACTTC
>-|12|TRBV7-2|TRBJ1-2|-
CASSENGLGYTF
TGTGCCAGCAGCGAAAATGGGCTCGGCTACACCTTC
>-|13|TRBV20-1|TRBJ1-2|TRBD1
CSATQTGNYGYTF
TGCAGTGCTACCCAGACAGGGAACTATGGCTACACCTTC
>-|16|TRBV6-1|TRBJ2-3|TRBD2
CASSDRSGRATDTQYF
TGTGCCAGCAGTGATCGGAGCGGGAGGGCCACAGATACGCAGTATTTT
>once|14|TRBV12-3/TRBV12-4|TRBJ2-7|-
CASLRRGFSDEQYF
TGTGCCTCCCTTCGCCGGGGATTTTCGGACGAGCAGTACTTC
>-|13|TRBV5-1|TRBJ1-1|-
CASSLAQSPEAFF
TGCGCCAGCAGCTTGGCACAGTCGCCTGAAGCTTTCTTT
>-|13|TRBV12-3/TRBV12-4|TRBJ1-1|-
CASCYRENTEAFF
TGTGCCAGCTGCTACAGGGAGAACACTGAAGCTTTCTTT
>-|14|TRBV25-1|TRBJ2-5|-
CASSDPGRAETQYF
TGTGCCAGCAGTGACCCCGGCAGGGCGGAGACCCAGTACTTC
>-|14|TRBV4-1|TRBJ2-7|-
CAGSQVGGSDEQYF
TGCGCCGGCAGCCAAGTTGGGGGTTCCGACGAGCAGTACTTC
>-|14|TRBV20-1|TRBJ2-1|TRBD1
CSARAGTGYNEQFF
TGCAGTGCTAGAGCCGGGACAGGGTACAATGAGCAGTTCTTC
>few|16|TRBV3-1|TRBJ2-1|-
CASSRFGPGETTKQFF
TGTGCCAGCAGCCGCTTTGGACCGGGAGAGACAACTAAGCAGTTCTTC
>many|13|TRBV6-2/TRBV6-3|TRBJ1-1|-
CASRFAVGAEAFF
TGTGCCAGCAGGTTCGCGGTCGGGGCGGAAGCTTTCTTT
>few|13|TRBV5-1|TRBJ1-1|TRBD1
CASSLQDRGEAFF
TGCGCCAGCAGCTTGCAGGACAGGGGTGAAGCTTTCTTT
>-|15|TRBV5-1|TRBJ2-7|TRBD1
CAGSSEPGQGNEQYF
TGCGCCGGCAGCTCGGAGCCGGGACAGGGGAACGAGCAGTACTTC
>few|13|TRBV14|TRBJ2-1|TRBD2
CASSSWTSAEQFF
TGTGCCAGCAGCTCCTGGACTAGCGCTGAGCAGTTCTTC
>-|16|TRBV7-2|TRBJ2-5|TRBD2
CASSFSLAGGLRTQYF
TGTGCCAGCAGCTTCTCGCTAGCGGGGGGCCTTAGGACCCAGTACTTC
>few|14|TRBV6-6|TRBJ1-2|-
CASTLKGQNYGYTF
TGTGCCAGCACACTGAAGGGACAAAACTATGGCTACACCTTC
>few|14|TRBV27|TRBJ1-1|-
CASRPMGGNTEAFF
TGTGCCAGCCGCCCGATGGGGGGGAACACTGAAGCTTTCTTT